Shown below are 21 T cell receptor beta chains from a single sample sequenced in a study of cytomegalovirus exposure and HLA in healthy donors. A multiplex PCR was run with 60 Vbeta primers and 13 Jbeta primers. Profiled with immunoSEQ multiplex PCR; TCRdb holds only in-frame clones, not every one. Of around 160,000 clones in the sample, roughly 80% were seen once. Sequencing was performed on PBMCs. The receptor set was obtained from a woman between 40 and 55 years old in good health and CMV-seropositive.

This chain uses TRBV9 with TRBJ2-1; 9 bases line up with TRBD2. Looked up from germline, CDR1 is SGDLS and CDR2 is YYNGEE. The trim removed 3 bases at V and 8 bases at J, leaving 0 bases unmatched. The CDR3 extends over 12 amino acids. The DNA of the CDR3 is TGTGCCAGCAGCGGACTAGCGGATGAGCAGTTCTTC. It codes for CASSGLADEQFF.

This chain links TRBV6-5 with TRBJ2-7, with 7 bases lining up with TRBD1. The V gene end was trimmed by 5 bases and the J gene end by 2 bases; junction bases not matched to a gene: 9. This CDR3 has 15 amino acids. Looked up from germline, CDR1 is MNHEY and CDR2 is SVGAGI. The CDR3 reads CASSMTGNFAYEQYF. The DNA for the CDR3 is TGTGCCAGCAGTATGACAGGGAATTTTGCCTACGAGCAGTACTTC.

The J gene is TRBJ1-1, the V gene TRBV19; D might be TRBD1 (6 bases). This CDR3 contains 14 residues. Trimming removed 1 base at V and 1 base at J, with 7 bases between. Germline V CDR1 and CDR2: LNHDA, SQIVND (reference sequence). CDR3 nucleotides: TGTGCCAGTAGTATAGCAGGGGCGAACACTGAAGCTTTCTTT. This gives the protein CASSIAGANTEAFF.

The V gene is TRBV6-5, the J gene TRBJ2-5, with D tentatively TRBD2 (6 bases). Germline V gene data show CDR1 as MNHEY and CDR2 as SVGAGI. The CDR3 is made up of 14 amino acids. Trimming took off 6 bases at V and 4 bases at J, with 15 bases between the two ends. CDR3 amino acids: CASSPSFGGETQYF. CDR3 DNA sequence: TGTGCCAGCAGCCCGAGCTTCGGGGGAGAGACCCAGTACTTC.

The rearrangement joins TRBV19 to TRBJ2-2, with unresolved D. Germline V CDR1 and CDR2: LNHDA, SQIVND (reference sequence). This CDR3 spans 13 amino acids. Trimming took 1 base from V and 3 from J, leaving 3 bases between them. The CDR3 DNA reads TGTGCCAGTAGTATAGCTGACACCGGGGAGCTGTTTTTT. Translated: CASSIADTGELFF. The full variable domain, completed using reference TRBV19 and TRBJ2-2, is DGGITQSPKYLFRKEGQNVTLSCEQNLNHDAMYWYRQDPGQGLRLIYYSQIVNDFQKGDIAEGYSVSREKKESFPLTVTSAQKNPTAFYLCASSIADTGELFFGEGSRLTVL.

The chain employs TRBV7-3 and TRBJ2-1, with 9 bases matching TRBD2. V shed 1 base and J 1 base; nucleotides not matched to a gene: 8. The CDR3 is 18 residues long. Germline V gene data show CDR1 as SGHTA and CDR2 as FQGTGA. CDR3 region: CASSLSVAGGPSYNEQFF. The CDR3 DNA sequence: TGTGCCAGCAGCTTAAGCGTGGCGGGAGGGCCGTCCTACAATGAGCAGTTCTTC. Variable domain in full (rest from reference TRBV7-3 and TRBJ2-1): GAGVSQTPSNKVTEKGKYVELRCDPISGHTALYWYRQSLGQGPEFLIYFQGTGAADDSGLPNDRFFAVRPEGSVSTLKIQRTERGDSAVYLCASSLSVAGGPSYNEQFFGPGTRLTVL.

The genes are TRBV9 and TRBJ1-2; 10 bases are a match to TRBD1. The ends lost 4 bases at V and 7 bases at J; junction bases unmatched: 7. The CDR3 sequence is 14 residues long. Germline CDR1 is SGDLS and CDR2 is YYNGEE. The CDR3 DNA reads TGTGCCAGCAGCTTGACAGGGGGCTTGGGTGGCTACACCTTC. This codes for CASSLTGGLGGYTF.

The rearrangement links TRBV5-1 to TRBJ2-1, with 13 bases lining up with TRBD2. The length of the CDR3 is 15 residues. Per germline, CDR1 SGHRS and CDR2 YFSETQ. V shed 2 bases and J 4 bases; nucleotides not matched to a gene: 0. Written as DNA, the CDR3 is TGCGCCAGCAGCTTACTAGCGGGGGGGTACAATGAGCAGTTCTTC. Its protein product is CASSLLAGGYNEQFF.

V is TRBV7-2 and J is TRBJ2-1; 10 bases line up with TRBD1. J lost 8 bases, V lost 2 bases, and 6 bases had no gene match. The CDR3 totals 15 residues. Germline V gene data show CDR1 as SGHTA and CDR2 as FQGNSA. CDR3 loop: CASSLRDRGSDEQFF. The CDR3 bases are TGTGCCAGCAGCTTAAGGGACAGGGGTTCCGATGAGCAGTTCTTC.

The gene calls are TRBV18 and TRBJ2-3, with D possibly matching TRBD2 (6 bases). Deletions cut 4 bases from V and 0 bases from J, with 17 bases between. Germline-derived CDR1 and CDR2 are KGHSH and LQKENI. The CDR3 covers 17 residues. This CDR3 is CASSQPGDAFSTDTQYF. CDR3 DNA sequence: TGTGCCAGCTCACAGCCGGGGGACGCGTTCAGCACAGATACGCAGTATTTT.

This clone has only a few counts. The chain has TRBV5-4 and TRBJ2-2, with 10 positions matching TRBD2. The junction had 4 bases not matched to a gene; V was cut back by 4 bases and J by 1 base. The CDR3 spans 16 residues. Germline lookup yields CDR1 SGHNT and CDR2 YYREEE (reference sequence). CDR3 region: CASSPTSGMNTGELFF. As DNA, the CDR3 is TGTGCCAGCAGCCCAACTAGCGGGATGAACACCGGGGAGCTGTTTTTT.

CDR3 DNA: TGTGCCAGTAGTCCTTCCAGGTCCTACAATGAGCAGTTCTTC. This translates into CASSPSRSYNEQFF. V and J are TRBV19 and TRBJ2-1; D not certain. The germline gives CDR1 LNHDA, CDR2 SQIVND (reference sequence). The CDR3 extends over 14 amino acids. V lost 5 bases to trimming and J lost 1 base, with 9 bases between them.

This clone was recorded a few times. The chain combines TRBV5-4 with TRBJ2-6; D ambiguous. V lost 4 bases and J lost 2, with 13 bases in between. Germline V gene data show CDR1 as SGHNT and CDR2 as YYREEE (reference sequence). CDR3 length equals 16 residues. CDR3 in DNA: TGTGCCAGCAGCCAAGGTATCCAGGCTGGGGCCAACGTCCTGACTTTC. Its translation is CASSQGIQAGANVLTF.

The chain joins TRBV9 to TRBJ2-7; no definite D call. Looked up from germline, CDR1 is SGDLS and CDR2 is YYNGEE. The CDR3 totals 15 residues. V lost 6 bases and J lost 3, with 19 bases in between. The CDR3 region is CASNREPGPNYEQYF. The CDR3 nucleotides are TGTGCCAGCAACCGAGAGCCAGGCCCGAACTACGAGCAGTACTTC. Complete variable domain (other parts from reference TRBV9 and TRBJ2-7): DSGVTQTPKHLITATGQRVTLRCSPRSGDLSVYWYQQSLDQGLQFLIQYYNGEERAKGNILERFSAQQFPDLHSELNLSSLELGDSALYFCASNREPGPNYEQYFGPGTRLTVT.

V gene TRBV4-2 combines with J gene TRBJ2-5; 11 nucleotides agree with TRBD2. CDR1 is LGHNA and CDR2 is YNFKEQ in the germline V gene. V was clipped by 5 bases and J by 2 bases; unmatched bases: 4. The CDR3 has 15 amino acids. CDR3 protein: CASSTGLAAQETQYF. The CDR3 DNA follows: TGTGCCAGCAGCACGGGACTAGCGGCGCAAGAGACCCAGTACTTC.

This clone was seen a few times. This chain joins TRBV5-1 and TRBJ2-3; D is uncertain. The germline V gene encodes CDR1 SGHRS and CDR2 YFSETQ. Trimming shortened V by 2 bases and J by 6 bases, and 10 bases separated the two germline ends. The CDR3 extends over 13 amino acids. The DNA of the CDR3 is TGCGCCAGCAGCTTCCGACTTGGCGATACGCAGTATTTT. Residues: CASSFRLGDTQYF. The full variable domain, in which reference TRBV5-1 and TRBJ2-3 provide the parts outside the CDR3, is KAGVTQTPRYLIKTRGQQVTLSCSPISGHRSVSWYQQTPGQGLQFLFEYFSETQRNKGNFPGRFSGRQFSNSRSEMNVSTLELGDSALYLCASSFRLGDTQYFGPGTRLTVL.

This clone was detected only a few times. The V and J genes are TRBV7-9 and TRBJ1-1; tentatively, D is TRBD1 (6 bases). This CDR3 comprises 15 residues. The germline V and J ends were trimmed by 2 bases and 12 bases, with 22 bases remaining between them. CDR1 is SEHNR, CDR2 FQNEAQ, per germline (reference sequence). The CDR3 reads CASSLLRGALVGSFF. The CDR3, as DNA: TGTGCCAGCAGCTTACTTCGGGGGGCGCTAGTCGGTTCTTTCTTT.

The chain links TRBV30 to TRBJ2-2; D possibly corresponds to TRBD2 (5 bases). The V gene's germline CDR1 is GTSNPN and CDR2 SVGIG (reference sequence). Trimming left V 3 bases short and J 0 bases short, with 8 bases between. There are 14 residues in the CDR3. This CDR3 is CAWRSGTNTGELFF. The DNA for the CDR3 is TGTGCCTGGAGAAGCGGAACGAACACCGGGGAGCTGTTTTTT.

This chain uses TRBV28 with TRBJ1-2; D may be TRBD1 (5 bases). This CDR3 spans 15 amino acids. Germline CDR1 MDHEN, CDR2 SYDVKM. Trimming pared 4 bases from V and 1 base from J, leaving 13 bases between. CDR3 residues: CASSSPGGVNYGYTF. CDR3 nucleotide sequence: TGTGCCAGCAGTTCCCCAGGAGGGGTTAACTATGGCTACACCTTC.

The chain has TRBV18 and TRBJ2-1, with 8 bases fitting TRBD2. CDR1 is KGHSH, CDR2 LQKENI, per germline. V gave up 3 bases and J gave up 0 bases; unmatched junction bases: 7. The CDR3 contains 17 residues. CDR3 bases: TGTGCCAGCTCACCCCGAGGGGCGGGAGGCTCCTACAATGAGCAGTTCTTC. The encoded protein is CASSPRGAGGSYNEQFF.

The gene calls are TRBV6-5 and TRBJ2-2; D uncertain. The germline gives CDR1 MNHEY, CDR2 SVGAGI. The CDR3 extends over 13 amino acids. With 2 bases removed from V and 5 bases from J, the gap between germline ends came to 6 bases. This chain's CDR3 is CASSYRPTGELFF. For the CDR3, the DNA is TGTGCCAGCAGTTACCGTCCTACCGGGGAGCTGTTTTTT.